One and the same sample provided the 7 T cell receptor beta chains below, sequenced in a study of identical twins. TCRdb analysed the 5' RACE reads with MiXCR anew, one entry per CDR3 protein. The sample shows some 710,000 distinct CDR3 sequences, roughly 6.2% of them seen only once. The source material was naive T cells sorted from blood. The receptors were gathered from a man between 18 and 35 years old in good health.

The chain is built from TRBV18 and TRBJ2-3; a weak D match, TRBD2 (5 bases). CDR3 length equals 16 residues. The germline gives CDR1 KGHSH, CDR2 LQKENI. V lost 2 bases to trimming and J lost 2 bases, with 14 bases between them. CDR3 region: CASSPGSGGTTDTQYF. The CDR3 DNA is TGTGCCAGCTCACCAGGGAGTGGCGGCACCACAGATACGCAGTATTTT.

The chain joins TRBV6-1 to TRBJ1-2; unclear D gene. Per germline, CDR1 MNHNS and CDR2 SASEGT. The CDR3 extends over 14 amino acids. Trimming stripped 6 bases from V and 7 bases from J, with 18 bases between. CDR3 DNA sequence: TGTGCCAGCAGCCCCTTTGGTATCTCTGGTGGCTACACCTTC. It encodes CASSPFGISGGYTF.

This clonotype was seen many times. In nucleotides, the CDR3 is TGTGCCAGCAGACCCTCTTACAATGAGCAGTTCTTC. It is translated as CASRPSYNEQFF. The V call is TRBV12-3 or TRBV12-4, the J call TRBJ2-1; no firm D call. V lost 6 bases and J 4 bases, leaving 7 bases between the germline ends. The CDR3 contains 12 residues.

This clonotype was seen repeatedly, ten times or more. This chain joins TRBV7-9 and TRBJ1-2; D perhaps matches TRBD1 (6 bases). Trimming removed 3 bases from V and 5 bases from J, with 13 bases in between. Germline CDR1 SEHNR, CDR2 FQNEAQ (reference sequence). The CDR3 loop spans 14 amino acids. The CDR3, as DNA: TGTGCCAGCAGCTTCGTCGGCAGGGGATATGGCTACACCTTC. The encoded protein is CASSFVGRGYGYTF.

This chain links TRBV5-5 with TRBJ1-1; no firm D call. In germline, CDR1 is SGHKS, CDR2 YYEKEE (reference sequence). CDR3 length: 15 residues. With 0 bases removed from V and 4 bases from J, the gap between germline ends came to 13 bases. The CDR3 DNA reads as TGTGCCAGCAGCTTGGGCGCTAGTCGGGGCACTGAAGCTTTCTTT. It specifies CASSLGASRGTEAFF. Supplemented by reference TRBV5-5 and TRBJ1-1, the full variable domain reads DAGVTQSPTHLIKTRGQQVTLRCSPISGHKSVSWYQQVLGQGPQFIFQYYEKEERGRGNFPDRFSARQFPNYSSELNVNALLLGDSALYLCASSLGASRGTEAFFGQGTRLTVV.

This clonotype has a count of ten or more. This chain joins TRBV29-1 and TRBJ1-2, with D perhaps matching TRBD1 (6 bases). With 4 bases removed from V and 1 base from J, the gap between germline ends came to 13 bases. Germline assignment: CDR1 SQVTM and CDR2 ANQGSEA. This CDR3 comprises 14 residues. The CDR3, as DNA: TGCAGCGTTGTGGGGGCGTTTGGTAACTATGGCTACACCTTC. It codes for CSVVGAFGNYGYTF. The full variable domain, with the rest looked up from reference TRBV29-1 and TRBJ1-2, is SAVISQKPSRDICQRGTSLTIQCQVDSQVTMMFWYRQQPGQSLTLIATANQGSEATYESGFVIDKFPISRPNLTFSTLTVSNMSPEDSSIYLCSVVGAFGNYGYTFGSGTRLTVV.

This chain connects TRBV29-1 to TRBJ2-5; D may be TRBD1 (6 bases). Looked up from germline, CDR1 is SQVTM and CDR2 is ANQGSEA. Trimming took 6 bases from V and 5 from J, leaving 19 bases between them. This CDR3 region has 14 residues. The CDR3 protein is CSVEQGGGGETQYF. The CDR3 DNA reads TGCAGCGTCGAACAGGGCGGCGGCGGGGAGACCCAGTACTTC. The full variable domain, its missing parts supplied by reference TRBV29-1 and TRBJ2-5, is SAVISQKPSRDICQRGTSLTIQCQVDSQVTMMFWYRQQPGQSLTLIATANQGSEATYESGFVIDKFPISRPNLTFSTLTVSNMSPEDSSIYLCSVEQGGGGETQYFGPGTRLLVL.